Below, 11 T cell receptor beta chains from the same sample are listed, as sequenced in a study of cytomegalovirus exposure and HLA in healthy donors. In the PCR, 60 Vbeta and 13 Jbeta primers were used. Assay: immunoSEQ multiplex PCR; the TCRdb copy retains only in-frame clones and omits some. The top ten clones hold 5.5% to 7.5% of a sample with 90,000 to 120,000 clones, around 9.1% of them seen once. The sample was PBMCs. These receptors originate from a man aged 35 to 55 in good health and CMV-seropositive.

The chain links TRBV19 to TRBJ1-5, with D tentatively TRBD1 (5 bases). Germline V gene data show CDR1 as LNHDA and CDR2 as SQIVND (reference sequence). This CDR3 has 15 residues. V dropped 8 bases and J dropped 9 bases, with 23 bases sitting between them. The DNA for the CDR3 is TGTGCCAGTCAAGCCACCGGAGGGGCTCGGGGGCCCCAGCATTTT. Residues: CASQATGGARGPQHF.

The genes are TRBV11-2 and TRBJ2-7; TRBD2 aligns across 7 bases. Germline CDR1 SGHAT, CDR2 FQNNGV. The CDR3 runs to 16 residues. V was pared by 2 bases and J by 0 bases, with 7 bases of the junction left unmatched. The CDR3 loop reads CASSLYSRGSSYEQYF. In nucleotides, the CDR3 is TGTGCCAGCAGCTTATATTCGCGGGGGAGCTCCTACGAGCAGTACTTC. The entire variable domain, with the rest obtained from reference TRBV11-2 and TRBJ2-7, is as follows: EAGVAQSPRYKIIEKRQSVAFWCNPISGHATLYWYQQILGQGPKLLIQFQNNGVVDDSQLPKDRFSAERLKGVDSTLKIQPAKLEDSAVYLCASSLYSRGSSYEQYFGPGTRLTVT.

Here the CDR3 reads CASSSDRVNTDTQYF. The CDR3 DNA reads as TGCGCCAGCAGCTCAGACAGGGTAAACACAGATACGCAGTATTTT. V is TRBV5-1 and J is TRBJ2-3; 7 positions agree with TRBD1. The CDR3 runs to 15 residues. CDR1 and CDR2 from the germline V gene are SGHRS and YFSETQ. V lost 3 bases and J lost 2; bases outside the gene matches: 6.

There are a few counts of this clone. The V and J genes are TRBV5-1 and TRBJ1-2; D may be TRBD1 (5 bases). The CDR3 is 15 amino acids. Trimming took off 7 bases at V and 0 bases at J, with 16 bases between the two ends. The germline V gene encodes CDR1 SGHRS and CDR2 YFSETQ. The CDR3, as DNA: TGCGCCAGCTCAGTCGGGGGAACAACTAACTATGGCTACACCTTC. This sequence encodes CASSVGGTTNYGYTF.

V and J are TRBV27 and TRBJ2-7; 9 nucleotides agree with TRBD1. The junction had 23 bases not matched to a gene; V was cut back by 11 bases and J by 6 bases. The CDR3 has 17 amino acids. Germline-derived CDR1 and CDR2 are MNHEY and SMNVEV (reference sequence). As DNA, the CDR3 is TGTGCCGCCTCCGGGTCGACCCCGGGACAGGGCGTGAGCGAGCAGTACTTC. This gives the protein CAASGSTPGQGVSEQYF.

This clone turned up a few times. The V gene is TRBV5-1, the J gene TRBJ2-3, with 11 positions matching TRBD2. Per germline, CDR1 SGHRS and CDR2 YFSETQ. The CDR3 sequence is 20 residues long. V shed 0 bases and J 0 bases; nucleotides not matched to a gene: 12. CDR3 loop: CASSLVGAASGRYSTDTQYF. The CDR3 nucleotides are TGCGCCAGCAGCTTGGTCGGGGCAGCTAGCGGGAGGTACAGCACAGATACGCAGTATTTT.

The chain carries TRBV6-6 and TRBJ1-5, with 7 bases lining up with TRBD1. J gave up 7 bases and V 6 bases, and 12 bases lay outside the gene matches. The germline V gene has CDR1 MNHNY and CDR2 SVGAGI (reference sequence). This CDR3 contains 15 residues. The CDR3 is CASSPGGGARQPQHF. CDR3 coding DNA: TGTGCCAGCAGCCCCGGAGGGGGCGCGAGGCAGCCCCAGCATTTT.

The genes are TRBV4-1 and TRBJ2-1; the D gene is possibly TRBD2 (5 bases). The CDR3 is 14 amino acids. The ends were cut back, 5 bases at V and 8 bases at J, with 16 bases in the middle. Looked up from germline, CDR1 is MGHRA and CDR2 is YSYEKL. CDR3 sequence: CASSSPLDYYEQFF. CDR3 DNA sequence: TGCGCCAGCAGCTCACCACTAGATTATTATGAGCAGTTCTTC.

The V and J genes are TRBV4-1 and TRBJ2-1, with TRBD2 matching 9 bases. Trimming cost V 2 bases and J 2 bases; bases outside gene matches: 7. Germline CDR1 is MGHRA and CDR2 is YSYEKL. This CDR3 comprises 17 residues. CDR3 nucleotide sequence: TGCGCCAGCAGCCAAAAATCGGGACTAGCTCCCTACAATGAGCAGTTCTTC. It codes for CASSQKSGLAPYNEQFF.

This clone was detected only a few times. The chain employs TRBV19 and TRBJ1-3; the D is unclear. Germline CDR1 and CDR2: LNHDA and SQIVND (reference sequence). Trimming pared 3 bases from V and 7 bases from J, leaving 10 bases between. The CDR3 spans 13 residues. The CDR3 bases are TGTGCCAGTAGTATTTCCCGGGAGAACACCATATATTTT. Translation gives CASSISRENTIYF. Looking up the rest from reference TRBV19 and TRBJ1-3 gives the full variable domain: DGGITQSPKYLFRKEGQNVTLSCEQNLNHDAMYWYRQDPGQGLRLIYYSQIVNDFQKGDIAEGYSVSREKKESFPLTVTSAQKNPTAFYLCASSISRENTIYFGEGSWLTVV.

The chain has TRBV11-1 and TRBJ2-5, with TRBD2 as a possible D gene (5 bases). Germline CDR1 and CDR2: SGHAT and FQDESV (reference sequence). V lost 4 bases and J 5 bases, leaving 11 bases between the germline ends. The CDR3 totals 13 residues. The CDR3 DNA reads TGTGCCAGCAGCTCGACTACCTTGGAGACCCAGTACTTC. Amino acids: CASSSTTLETQYF.